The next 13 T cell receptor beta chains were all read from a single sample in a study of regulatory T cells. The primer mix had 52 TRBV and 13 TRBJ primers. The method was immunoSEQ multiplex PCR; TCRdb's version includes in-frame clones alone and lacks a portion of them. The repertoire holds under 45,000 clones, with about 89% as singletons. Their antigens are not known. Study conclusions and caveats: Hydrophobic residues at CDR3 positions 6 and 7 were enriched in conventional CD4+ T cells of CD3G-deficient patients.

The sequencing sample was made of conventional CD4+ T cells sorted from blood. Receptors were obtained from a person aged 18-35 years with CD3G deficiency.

The CDR3 DNA sequence: TGTGCCAGCTCACCACAGGGGTATAACACTGAAGCTTTCTTT. It codes for CASSPQGYNTEAFF. The chain has TRBV18 and TRBJ1-1; TRBD1 might be the D (5 bases). The CDR3 runs to 14 residues. The V gene's germline CDR1 is KGHSH and CDR2 LQKENI. Trimming left V 1 base short and J 2 bases short, with 8 bases between.

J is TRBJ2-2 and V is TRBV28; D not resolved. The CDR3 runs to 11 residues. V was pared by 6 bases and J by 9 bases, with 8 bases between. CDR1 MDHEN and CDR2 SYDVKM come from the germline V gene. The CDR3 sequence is CASSMGRELFF. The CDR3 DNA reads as TGTGCCAGCAGCATGGGCCGGGAGCTGTTTTTT. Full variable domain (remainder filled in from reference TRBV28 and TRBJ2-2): DVKVTQSSRYLVKRTGEKVFLECVQDMDHENMFWYRQDPGLGLRLIYFSYDVKMKEKGDIPEGYSVSREKKERFSLILESASTNQTSMYLCASSMGRELFFGEGSRLTVL.

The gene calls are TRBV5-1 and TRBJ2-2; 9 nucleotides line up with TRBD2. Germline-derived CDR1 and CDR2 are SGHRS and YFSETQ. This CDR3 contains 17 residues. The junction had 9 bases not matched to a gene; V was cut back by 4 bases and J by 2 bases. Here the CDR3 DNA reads TGCGCCAGCAGCAAGGGACTGACTAGCGGCAACACCGGGGAGCTGTTTTTT. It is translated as CASSKGLTSGNTGELFF.

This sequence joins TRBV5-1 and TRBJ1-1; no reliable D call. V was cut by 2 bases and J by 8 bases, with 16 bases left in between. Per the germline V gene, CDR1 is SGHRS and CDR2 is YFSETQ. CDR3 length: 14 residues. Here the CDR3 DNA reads TGCGCCAGCAGCTTCCGCCCGGGGTTCCCAGAAGCTTTCTTT. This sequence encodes CASSFRPGFPEAFF.

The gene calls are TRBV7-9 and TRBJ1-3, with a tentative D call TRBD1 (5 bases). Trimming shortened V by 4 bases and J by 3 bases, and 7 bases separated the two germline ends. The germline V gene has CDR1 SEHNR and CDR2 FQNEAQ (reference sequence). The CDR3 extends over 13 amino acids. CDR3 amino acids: CASSSGLGNTIYF. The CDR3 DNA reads TGTGCCAGCAGCTCAGGGCTTGGAAACACCATATATTTT. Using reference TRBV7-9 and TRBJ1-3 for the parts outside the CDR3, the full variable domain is DTGVSQNPRHKITKRGQNVTFRCDPISEHNRLYWYRQTLGQGPEFLTYFQNEAQLEKSRLLSDRFSAERPKGSFSTLEIQRTEQGDSAMYLCASSSGLGNTIYFGEGSWLTVV.

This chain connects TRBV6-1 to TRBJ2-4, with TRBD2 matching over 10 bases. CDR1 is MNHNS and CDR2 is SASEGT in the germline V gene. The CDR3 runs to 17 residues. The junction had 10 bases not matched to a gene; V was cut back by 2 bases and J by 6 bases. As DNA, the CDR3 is TGTGCCAGCAGTGAATATTCCAGCGGGAGGGTACGAAACATTCAGTACTTC. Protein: CASSEYSSGRVRNIQYF.

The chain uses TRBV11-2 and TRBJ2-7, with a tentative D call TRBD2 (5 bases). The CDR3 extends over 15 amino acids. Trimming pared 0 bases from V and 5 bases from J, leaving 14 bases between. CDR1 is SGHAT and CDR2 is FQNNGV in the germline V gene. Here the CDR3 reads CASSLDGLLPDEQYF. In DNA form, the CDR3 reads TGTGCCAGCAGCTTAGACGGACTCCTGCCCGACGAGCAGTACTTC. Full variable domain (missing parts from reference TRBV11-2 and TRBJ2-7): EAGVAQSPRYKIIEKRQSVAFWCNPISGHATLYWYQQILGQGPKLLIQFQNNGVVDDSQLPKDRFSAERLKGVDSTLKIQPAKLEDSAVYLCASSLDGLLPDEQYFGPGTRLTVT.

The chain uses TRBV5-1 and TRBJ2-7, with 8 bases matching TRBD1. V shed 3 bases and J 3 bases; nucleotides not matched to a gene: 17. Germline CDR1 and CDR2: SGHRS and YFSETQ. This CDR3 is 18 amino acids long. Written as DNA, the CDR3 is TGCGCCAGCAGCTCCGGGCCCAGGACAGGGAGTAAGAACTACGAGCAGTACTTC. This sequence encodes CASSSGPRTGSKNYEQYF.

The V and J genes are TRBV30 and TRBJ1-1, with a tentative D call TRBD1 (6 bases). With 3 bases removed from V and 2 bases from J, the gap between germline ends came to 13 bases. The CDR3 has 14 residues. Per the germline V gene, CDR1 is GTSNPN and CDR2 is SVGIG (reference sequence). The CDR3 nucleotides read TGTGCCTGGAGGGGGGACACCACCAACACTGAAGCTTTCTTT. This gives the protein CAWRGDTTNTEAFF.

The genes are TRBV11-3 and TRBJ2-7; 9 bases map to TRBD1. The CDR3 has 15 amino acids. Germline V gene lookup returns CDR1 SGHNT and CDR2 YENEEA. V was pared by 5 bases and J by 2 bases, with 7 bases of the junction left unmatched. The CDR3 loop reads CASSLAGTGPYEQYF. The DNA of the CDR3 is TGTGCCAGCAGCCTAGCCGGGACAGGGCCCTACGAGCAGTACTTC. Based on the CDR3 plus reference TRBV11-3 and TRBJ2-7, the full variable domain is EAGVVQSPRYKIIEKKQPVAFWCNPISGHNTLYWYLQNLGQGPELLIRYENEEAVDDSQLPKDRFSAERLKGVDSTLKIQPAELGDSAVYLCASSLAGTGPYEQYFGPGTRLTVT.

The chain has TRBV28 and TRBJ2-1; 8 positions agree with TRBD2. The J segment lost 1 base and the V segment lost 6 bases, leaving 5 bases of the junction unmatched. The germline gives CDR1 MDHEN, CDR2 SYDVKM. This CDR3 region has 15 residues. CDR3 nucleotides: TGTGCCAGCAGAGGAGCGGGAGCTTCCTACAATGAGCAGTTCTTC. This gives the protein CASRGAGASYNEQFF. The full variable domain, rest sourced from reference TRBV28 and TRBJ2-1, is DVKVTQSSRYLVKRTGEKVFLECVQDMDHENMFWYRQDPGLGLRLIYFSYDVKMKEKGDIPEGYSVSREKKERFSLILESASTNQTSMYLCASRGAGASYNEQFFGPGTRLTVL.

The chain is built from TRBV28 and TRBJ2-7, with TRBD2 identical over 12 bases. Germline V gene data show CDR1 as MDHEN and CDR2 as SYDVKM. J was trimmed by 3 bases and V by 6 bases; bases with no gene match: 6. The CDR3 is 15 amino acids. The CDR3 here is CASSGGLAGFYEQYF. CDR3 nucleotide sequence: TGTGCCAGCAGCGGGGGACTAGCGGGCTTCTACGAGCAGTACTTC.

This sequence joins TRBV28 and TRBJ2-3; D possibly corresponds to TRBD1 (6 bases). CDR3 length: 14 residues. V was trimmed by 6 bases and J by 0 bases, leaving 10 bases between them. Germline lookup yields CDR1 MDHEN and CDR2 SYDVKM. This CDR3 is CASSHGQSTDTQYF. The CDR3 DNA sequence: TGTGCCAGCAGCCATGGACAGAGCACAGATACGCAGTATTTT.